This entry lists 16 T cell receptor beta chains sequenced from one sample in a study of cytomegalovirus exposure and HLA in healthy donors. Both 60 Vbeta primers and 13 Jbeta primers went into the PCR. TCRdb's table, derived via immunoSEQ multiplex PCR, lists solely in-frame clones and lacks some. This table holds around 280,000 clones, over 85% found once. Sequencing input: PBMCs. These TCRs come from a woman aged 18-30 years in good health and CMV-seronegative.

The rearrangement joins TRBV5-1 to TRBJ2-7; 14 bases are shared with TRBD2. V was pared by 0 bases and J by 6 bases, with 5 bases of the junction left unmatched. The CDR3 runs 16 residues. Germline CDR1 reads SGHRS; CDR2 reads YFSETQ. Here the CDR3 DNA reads TGCGCCAGCAGCTTGGTGCCGGGACTAGCGGGGGCCGAGCAGTACTTC. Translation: CASSLVPGLAGAEQYF.

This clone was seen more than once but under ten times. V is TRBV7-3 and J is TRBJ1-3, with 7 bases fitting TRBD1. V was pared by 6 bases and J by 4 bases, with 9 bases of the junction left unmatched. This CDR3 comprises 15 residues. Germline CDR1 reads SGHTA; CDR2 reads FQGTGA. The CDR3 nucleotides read TGTGCCAGCAGTCTACACGACAGGGTAGGAAACACCATATATTTT. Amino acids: CASSLHDRVGNTIYF.

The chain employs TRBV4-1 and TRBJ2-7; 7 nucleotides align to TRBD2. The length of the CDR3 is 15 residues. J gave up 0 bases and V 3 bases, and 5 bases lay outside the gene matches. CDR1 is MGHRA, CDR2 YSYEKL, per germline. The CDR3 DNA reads TGCGCCAGCAGCCATTTGGCTAGCGGCTCCTACGAGCAGTACTTC. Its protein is CASSHLASGSYEQYF.

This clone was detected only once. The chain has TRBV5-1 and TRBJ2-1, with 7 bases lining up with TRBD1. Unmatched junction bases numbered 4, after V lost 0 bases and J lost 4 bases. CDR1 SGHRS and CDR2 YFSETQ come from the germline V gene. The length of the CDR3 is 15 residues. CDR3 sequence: CASSLGGQVYNEQFF. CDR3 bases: TGCGCCAGCAGCTTGGGAGGACAGGTGTACAATGAGCAGTTCTTC.

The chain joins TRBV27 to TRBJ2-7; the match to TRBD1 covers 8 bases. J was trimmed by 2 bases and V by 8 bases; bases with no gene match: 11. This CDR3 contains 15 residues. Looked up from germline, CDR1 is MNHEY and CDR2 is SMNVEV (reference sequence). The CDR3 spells CASCARTGGPYEQYF. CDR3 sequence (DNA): TGTGCCAGCTGTGCCAGAACAGGGGGTCCCTACGAGCAGTACTTC.

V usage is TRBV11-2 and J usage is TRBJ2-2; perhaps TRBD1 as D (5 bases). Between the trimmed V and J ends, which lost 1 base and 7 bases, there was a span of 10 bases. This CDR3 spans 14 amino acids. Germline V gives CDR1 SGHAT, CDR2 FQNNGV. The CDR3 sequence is CASSLGLQGGELFF. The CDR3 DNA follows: TGTGCCAGCAGCTTAGGGTTGCAGGGCGGGGAGCTGTTTTTT.

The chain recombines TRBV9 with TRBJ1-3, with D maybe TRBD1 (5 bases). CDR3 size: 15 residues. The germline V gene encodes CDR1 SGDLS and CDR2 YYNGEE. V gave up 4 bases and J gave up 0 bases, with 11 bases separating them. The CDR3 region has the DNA TGTGCCAGCAGCTATGACCAGGGCTCTGGAAACACCATATATTTT. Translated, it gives CASSYDQGSGNTIYF.

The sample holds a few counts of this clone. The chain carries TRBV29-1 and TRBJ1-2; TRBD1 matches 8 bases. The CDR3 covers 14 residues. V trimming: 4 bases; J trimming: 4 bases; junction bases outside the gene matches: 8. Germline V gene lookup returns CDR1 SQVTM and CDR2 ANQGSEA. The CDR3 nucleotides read TGCAGCGTTGCTTGGGACAGGAGGGGCTATGGCTACACCTTC. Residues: CSVAWDRRGYGYTF.

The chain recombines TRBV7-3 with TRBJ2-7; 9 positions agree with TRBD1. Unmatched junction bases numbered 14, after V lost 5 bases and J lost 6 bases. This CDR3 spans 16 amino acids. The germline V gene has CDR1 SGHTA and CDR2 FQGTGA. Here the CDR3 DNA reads TGTGCCAGCAGCCCGACAGGACAGGGGTTCCCCTCCGAGCAGTACTTC. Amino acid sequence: CASSPTGQGFPSEQYF.

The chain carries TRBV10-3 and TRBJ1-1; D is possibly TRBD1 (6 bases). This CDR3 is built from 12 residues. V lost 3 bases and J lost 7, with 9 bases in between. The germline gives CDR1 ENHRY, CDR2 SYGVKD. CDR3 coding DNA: TGTGCCATCAGTGACCCAGGGGATGAAGCTTTCTTT. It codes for CAISDPGDEAFF.

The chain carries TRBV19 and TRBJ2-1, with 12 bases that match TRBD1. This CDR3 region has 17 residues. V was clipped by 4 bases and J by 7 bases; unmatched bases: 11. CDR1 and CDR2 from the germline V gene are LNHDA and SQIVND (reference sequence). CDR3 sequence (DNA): TGTGCCAGTAGTACCAGTCCGGGACAGGGGGCGAGAAATGAGCAGTTCTTC. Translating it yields CASSTSPGQGARNEQFF.

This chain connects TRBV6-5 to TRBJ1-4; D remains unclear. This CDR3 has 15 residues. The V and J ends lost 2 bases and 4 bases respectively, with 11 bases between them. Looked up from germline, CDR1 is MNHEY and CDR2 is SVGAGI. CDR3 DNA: TGTGCCAGCAGTTACACGCTTCTAAATAATGAAAAACTGTTTTTT. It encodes CASSYTLLNNEKLFF.

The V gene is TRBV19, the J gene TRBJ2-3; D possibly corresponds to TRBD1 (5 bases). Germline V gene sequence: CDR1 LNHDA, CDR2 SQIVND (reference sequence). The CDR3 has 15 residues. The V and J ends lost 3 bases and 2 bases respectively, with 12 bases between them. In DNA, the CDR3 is TGTGCCAGTAGTATGGAGCAGGGCTTCACAGATACGCAGTATTTT. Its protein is CASSMEQGFTDTQYF.

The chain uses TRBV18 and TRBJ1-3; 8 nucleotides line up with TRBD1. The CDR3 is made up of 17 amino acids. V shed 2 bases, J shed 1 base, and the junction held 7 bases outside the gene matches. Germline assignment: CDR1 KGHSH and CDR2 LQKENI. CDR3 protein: CASSPSGTGGSGNTIYF. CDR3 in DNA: TGTGCCAGCTCACCATCCGGGACAGGAGGATCTGGAAACACCATATATTTT.

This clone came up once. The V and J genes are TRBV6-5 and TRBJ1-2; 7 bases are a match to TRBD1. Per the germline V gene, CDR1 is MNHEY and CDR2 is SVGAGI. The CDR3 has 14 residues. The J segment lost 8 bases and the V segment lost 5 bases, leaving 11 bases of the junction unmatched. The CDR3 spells CASSPGQAILGYTF. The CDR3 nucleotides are TGTGCCAGCAGTCCTGGACAGGCGATTTTGGGCTACACCTTC.

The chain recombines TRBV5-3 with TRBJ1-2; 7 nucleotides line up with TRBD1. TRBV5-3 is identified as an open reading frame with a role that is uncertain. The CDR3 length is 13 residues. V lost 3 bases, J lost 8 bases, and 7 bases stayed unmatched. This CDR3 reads CARSYDRDGGYTF. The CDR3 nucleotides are TGTGCCAGAAGCTACGACAGGGACGGCGGCTACACCTTC.